This TCR beta chain was observed in a study of blood T cell repertoires in COVID-19. Study-wide background: COVID-19 samples from acute and convalescent phases originated in the United States, Italy and Spain.

Source study methods: The authors estimated nucleated cell counts from reference gene primer amplification. Some clones are missing from TCRdb's copy, which holds only in-frame ones; the method was immunoSEQ multiplex PCR. V, J and clone size are taken as reported in that table, and D and trimming were inferred from the DNA itself. The top ten clones hold about 13% of a sample with 110,000 or so clones, 85% of them seen once. The CDR3 extends over 13 amino acids. Trimming took off 4 bases at V and 2 bases at J, with 9 bases between the two ends. Germline V lookup: CDR1 LNHDA, CDR2 SQIVND (reference sequence).

The source material was peripheral blood. The chain joins TRBV19 to TRBJ2-7; D possibly corresponds to TRBD1 (5 bases). This sequence was found in a human donor in a cohort sampled during active COVID-19. The CDR3 is CASSTDRTYEQYF. Written as DNA, the CDR3 is TGTGCCAGTAGTACCGACAGAACCTACGAGCAGTACTTC.